This T cell receptor (beta chain) is from a study of blood T cell repertoires in COVID-19. Across the study: Specimens from acute and convalescent COVID-19 originated in the United States, Italy and Spain. PBMCs, B-cell-depleted T cells, or T cells provided the cDNA or gDNA that made up the material.

Per the original data handling: By means of reference gene primer amplification, nucleated cell counts were estimated. Data came from immunoSEQ multiplex PCR; TCRdb stores just in-frame clones and leaves some out. The V and J calls and clone size were taken over from that table, and D and trimming were inferred from the DNA. The profile shows some 250,000 clones, roughly 88% of them singletons. Trimming cost V 4 bases and J 0 bases, with 7 bases left between them. The V gene's germline CDR1 is LGHNA and CDR2 YNFKEQ. The CDR3 runs 14 residues. The chain couples TRBV4-2 to TRBJ1-3; D gene unclear. This TCR derives from a man aged 40-50 years with acute or convalescent COVID-19. Source material: peripheral blood. The CDR3 sequence is CASSPFLSGNTIYF. The CDR3 DNA sequence: TGTGCCAGCAGCCCTTTCCTCTCTGGAAACACCATATATTTT.